This paragraph covers one T cell receptor (beta chain) sequence. Antigen specificity is unknown. Primed by a sample-barcoded 5' primer and a J-beta primer mix, a second PCR proceeded for about 6 to 11 cycles. TCRdb redid the calling of the 5' RACE reads with MiXCR, one entry per CDR3 protein. The table lists approximately 770,000 distinct CDR3 sequences, roughly 60% of them singletons, with approximately 21% in the top ten. Donors gave roughly 9.1 milliliters of peripheral blood apiece. This sample was included in a study of blood T cells in healthy people across ages. Study observations and caveats: Diversity was higher, and naive CD4+ cells more numerous, in long-lived donors than in aged donors. CMV status of donors was not determined, possibly confounding expanded clonotype changes.

V shed 2 bases and J shed 8 bases, with 7 bases lying between them. The CDR3 loop spans 11 amino acids. Germline V gene sequence: CDR1 DFQATT, CDR2 SNEGSKA (reference sequence). The sample comprised blood. This sequence was found in a man aged 25-40 years in good health. The V and J genes are TRBV20-1 and TRBJ1-5, with D possibly matching TRBD1 (5 bases). CDR3 in amino acids: CSARSGEPQHF. CDR3 sequence (DNA): TGCAGTGCTAGATCGGGGGAGCCCCAGCATTTT.